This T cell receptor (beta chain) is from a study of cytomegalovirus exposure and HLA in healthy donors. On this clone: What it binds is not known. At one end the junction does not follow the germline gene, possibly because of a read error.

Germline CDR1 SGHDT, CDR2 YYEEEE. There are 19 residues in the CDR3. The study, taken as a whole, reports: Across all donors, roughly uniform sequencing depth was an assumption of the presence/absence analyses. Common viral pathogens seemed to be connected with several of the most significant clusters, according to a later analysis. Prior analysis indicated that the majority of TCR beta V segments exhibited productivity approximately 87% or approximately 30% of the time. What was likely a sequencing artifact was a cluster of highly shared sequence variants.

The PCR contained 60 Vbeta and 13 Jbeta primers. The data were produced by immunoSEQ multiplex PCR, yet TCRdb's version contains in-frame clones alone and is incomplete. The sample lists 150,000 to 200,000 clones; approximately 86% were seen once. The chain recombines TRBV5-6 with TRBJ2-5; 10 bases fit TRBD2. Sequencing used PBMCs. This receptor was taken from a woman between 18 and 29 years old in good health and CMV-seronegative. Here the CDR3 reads CASSLIYRVRTSGKETQHF. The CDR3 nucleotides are TGTGCCAGCAGCCTAATATACAGGGTAAGAACTAGCGGGAAAGAGACCCAGCACTTC. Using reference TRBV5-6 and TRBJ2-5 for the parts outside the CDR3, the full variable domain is DAGVTQSPTHLIKTRGQQVTLRCSPKSGHDTVSWYQQALGQGPQFIFQYYEEEERQRGNFPDRFSGHQFPNYSSELNVNALLLGDSALYLCASSLIYRVRTSGKETQHFGPGTRLLVL.